This TCR beta chain was identified during a study of cytomegalovirus exposure and HLA in healthy donors. A multiplex PCR was run with 60 Vbeta primers and 13 Jbeta primers. The assay was immunoSEQ multiplex PCR, and TCRdb's table has in-frame clones only and misses some. Of about 100,000 clones in the sample, roughly 75% were seen once. The CDR3 extends over 14 amino acids. Germline CDR1 SGHAT, CDR2 FQNNGV. The ends lost 2 bases at V and 4 bases at J; junction bases unmatched: 4. Material: PBMCs. This chain uses TRBV11-2 with TRBJ1-1; 7 nucleotides line up with TRBD1. The TCR comes from a woman aged 60-75 years in good health and CMV-seronegative. The CDR3 nucleotides read TGTGCCAGCAGCTTAAGAGGGGGCGGCACTGAAGCTTTCTTT. Protein: CASSLRGGGTEAFF.